This T cell receptor beta chain is drawn from a study of T cell responses to AZD1222 COVID-19 vaccine. This clone was detected only a few times. Generated by immunoSEQ multiplex PCR, the TCRdb table keeps only in-frame clones and is missing some. Counted here are some 100,000 clones, about 86% occurring once; the ten biggest clones make up approximately 15%. Germline V lookup: CDR1 LNHDA, CDR2 SQIVND (reference sequence). This CDR3 is 14 amino acids long. V was cut by 3 bases and J by 4 bases, with 10 bases left in between. The TCR originated in an adult in good health. The chain is built from TRBV19 and TRBJ1-5; no clear D gene. The input for sequencing was peripheral blood, taken on day 0 of AZD1222 vaccination. The CDR3 loop is CASSIGPNNQPQHF. The CDR3, as DNA: TGTGCCAGTAGTATCGGACCGAATAATCAGCCCCAGCATTTT.